The T cell receptor (beta chain) under discussion was sequenced for a study of blood T cell repertoires in COVID-19. About the study: COVID-19 samples, acute and convalescent, were from the United States, Italy and Spain. T cells, B-cell-depleted T cells, or PBMCs supplied cDNA or gDNA.

Study processing details: Amplification of reference gene primers provided the estimated nucleated cell counts. TCRdb keeps only in-frame clones here, not all; method: immunoSEQ multiplex PCR. The V and J calls and clone size were taken over from that table, and D and trimming were inferred from the DNA. The sample holds some 460,000 clones; roughly 90% are singletons and the top ten take 0.7%. In germline, CDR1 is LGHNA, CDR2 YNFKEQ. The CDR3 runs to 13 residues. V lost 3 bases, J lost 8 bases, and 13 bases lay in between. The chain employs TRBV4-2 and TRBJ1-1; no definite D call. This TCR came from a woman under 30 who had recovered from COVID-19. The material sequenced was PBMCs or T cells enriched from blood (not recorded which). The CDR3 DNA sequence: TGTGCCAGCAGCCACGATAATCGCGAGGAAGCTTTCTTT. This translates into CASSHDNREEAFF.